Listed here are 13 T cell receptor beta chains from one sample, sequenced in a study of PD-1 blockade in classical Hodgkin lymphoma. Sequencing used immunoSEQ multiplex PCR; TCRdb keeps in-frame clones, though not all of them. Of some 20,000 clones in the sample, approximately 88% were seen once. Following autologous stem cell transplantation, relapse occurred in every patient, and exposure to brentuximab vedotin varied. Sequenced here: peripheral blood mononuclear cells (PBMCs), sampled at baseline. The receptors come from a human donor with classical Hodgkin lymphoma.

CDR3 nucleotide sequence: TGTGCCAGCAGTTTTGCCTACAATAACAATGAGCAGTTCTTC. Translated: CASSFAYNNNEQFF. The chain links TRBV28 to TRBJ2-1; no reliable D call. The CDR3 is 14 amino acids. The V gene's germline CDR1 is MDHEN and CDR2 SYDVKM. Trimming took off 3 bases at V and 5 bases at J, with 11 bases between the two ends.

This chain joins TRBV7-8 and TRBJ1-1; the D gene is possibly TRBD1 (5 bases). Germline values: CDR1 SGHVS, CDR2 FQNEAQ. V lost 2 bases and J lost 0, with 16 bases in between. The CDR3 has 17 residues. The CDR3 spells CASSLLGGTPLNTEAFF. The CDR3 region has the DNA TGTGCCAGCAGCTTATTGGGGGGGACTCCCCTGAACACTGAAGCTTTCTTT.

The chain employs TRBV4-1 and TRBJ1-4; 9 nucleotides line up with TRBD1. Germline V gene sequence: CDR1 MGHRA, CDR2 YSYEKL. V was clipped by 4 bases and J by 10 bases; unmatched bases: 10. The CDR3 spans 15 residues. The CDR3 DNA follows: TGCGCCAGCAGCCTGATACCGGGACAGGGCGTAAAACTGTTTTTT. Encoded protein: CASSLIPGQGVKLFF.

The gene calls are TRBV5-4 and TRBJ2-7, with D uncertain. The length of the CDR3 is 13 residues. V was shortened by 0 bases and J by 6 bases, with 10 bases between the two germline ends. The V gene's germline CDR1 is SGHNT and CDR2 YYREEE (reference sequence). DNA for the CDR3: TGTGCCAGCAGCTTGGGACCGCTTGTCGAGCAGTACTTC. It codes for CASSLGPLVEQYF.

The rearrangement links TRBV7-2 to TRBJ2-5; D uncertain. This CDR3 spans 13 amino acids. Germline assignment: CDR1 SGHTA and CDR2 FQGNSA. V was pared by 1 base and J by 1 base, with 4 bases between. The CDR3 sequence is CASSLGPQETQYF. For the CDR3, the DNA is TGTGCCAGCAGCTTAGGCCCCCAAGAGACCCAGTACTTC.

V and J are TRBV28 and TRBJ1-1; 7 nucleotides match TRBD1. Germline V gene sequence: CDR1 MDHEN, CDR2 SYDVKM. The CDR3 covers 15 residues. Trimming at V came to 6 bases and at J to 5 bases, leaving 12 bases not matched to a gene. As DNA, the CDR3 is TGTGCCAGCAGCACCGTCGACAGGGTCGTAACTGAAGCTTTCTTT. Translating it yields CASSTVDRVVTEAFF.

This chain uses TRBV4-1 with TRBJ2-7; 7 bases are a match to TRBD1. With 2 bases clipped from V and 6 bases from J, the junction kept 10 bases outside the gene matches. Germline CDR1 reads MGHRA; CDR2 reads YSYEKL. This CDR3 region has 15 residues. The DNA of the CDR3 is TGCGCCAGCAGCCAATCGGACAGGCCGTGGTTCGAGCAGTACTTC. Translation: CASSQSDRPWFEQYF.

The chain couples TRBV10-3 to TRBJ2-7; TRBD1 matches 7 bases. The CDR3 totals 12 residues. With 8 bases clipped from V and 5 bases from J, the junction kept 6 bases outside the gene matches. CDR1 is ENHRY and CDR2 is SYGVKD in the germline V gene. The CDR3 is CAIREGANEQYF. Written as DNA, the CDR3 is TGTGCCATCCGAGAGGGGGCCAACGAGCAGTACTTC.

This rearrangement joins TRBV4-3 to TRBJ2-7; D might be TRBD2 (6 bases). This CDR3 comprises 13 residues. Germline CDR1 and CDR2: LGHNA and YSLEER. The V end was cut by 4 bases, the J end by 5 bases, with 12 bases between. The CDR3 here is CASSRLEGNEQYF. DNA for the CDR3: TGCGCCAGCAGCCGACTGGAGGGGAACGAGCAGTACTTC.

This chain uses TRBV30 with TRBJ2-2; TRBD2 might be the D (6 bases). Germline CDR1 GTSNPN, CDR2 SVGIG (reference sequence). Trimming cost V 0 bases and J 4 bases, with 15 bases left between them. The length of the CDR3 is 16 residues. The DNA of the CDR3 is TGTGCCTGGAGTGTACTGTGGAGGGAGTCCACCGGGGAGCTGTTTTTT. Protein product: CAWSVLWRESTGELFF.

This clone was detected only once. The chain uses TRBV10-1 and TRBJ2-1; TRBD2 aligns across 7 bases. The J segment lost 4 bases and the V segment lost 2 bases, leaving 5 bases of the junction unmatched. From germline, CDR1 is WNHNN and CDR2 SYGVQD (reference sequence). The CDR3 spans 15 residues. CDR3 nucleotides: TGCGCCAGCAGTGAGCCGGGACTACCGTACAATGAGCAGTTCTTC. This gives the protein CASSEPGLPYNEQFF.

The chain combines TRBV4-3 with TRBJ2-1, with 9 bases identical to TRBD1. The CDR3 consists of 16 residues. CDR1 LGHNA and CDR2 YSLEER come from the germline V gene. Trimming at V came to 4 bases and at J to 5 bases, leaving 9 bases not matched to a gene. CDR3 region: CASSPGTGQGHNEQFF. CDR3 nucleotides: TGCGCCAGCAGCCCGGGGACAGGGCAAGGCCACAATGAGCAGTTCTTC.

The chain is built from TRBV11-2 and TRBJ2-6; D is perhaps TRBD2 (5 bases). Germline V lookup: CDR1 SGHAT, CDR2 FQNNGV. This CDR3 is built from 17 residues. The V and J ends lost 8 bases and 1 base respectively, with 18 bases between them. This CDR3 reads CASGEVLDYSGANVLTF. As DNA, the CDR3 is TGTGCCAGCGGTGAGGTCCTCGACTATTCTGGGGCCAACGTCCTGACTTTC.